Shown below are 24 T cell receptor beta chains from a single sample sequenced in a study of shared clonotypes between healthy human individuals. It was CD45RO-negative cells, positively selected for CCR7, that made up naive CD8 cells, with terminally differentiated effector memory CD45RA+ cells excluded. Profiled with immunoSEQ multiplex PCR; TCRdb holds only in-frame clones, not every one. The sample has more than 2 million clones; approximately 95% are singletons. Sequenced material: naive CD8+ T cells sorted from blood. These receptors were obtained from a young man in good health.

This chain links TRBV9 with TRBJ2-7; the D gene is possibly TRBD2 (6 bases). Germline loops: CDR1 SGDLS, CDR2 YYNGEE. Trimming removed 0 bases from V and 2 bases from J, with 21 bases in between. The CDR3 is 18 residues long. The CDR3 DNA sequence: TGTGCCAGCAGCGTAGGGACCTCACCAAGCGGGTCGACCTACGAGCAGTACTTC. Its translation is CASSVGTSPSGSTYEQYF.

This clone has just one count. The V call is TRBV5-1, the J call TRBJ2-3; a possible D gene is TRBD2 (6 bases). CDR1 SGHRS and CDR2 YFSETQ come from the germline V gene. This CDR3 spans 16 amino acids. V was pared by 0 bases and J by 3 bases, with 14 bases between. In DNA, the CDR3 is TGCGCCAGCAGCTTGGGGACGGGAGATCTAACAGATACGCAGTATTTT. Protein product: CASSLGTGDLTDTQYF.

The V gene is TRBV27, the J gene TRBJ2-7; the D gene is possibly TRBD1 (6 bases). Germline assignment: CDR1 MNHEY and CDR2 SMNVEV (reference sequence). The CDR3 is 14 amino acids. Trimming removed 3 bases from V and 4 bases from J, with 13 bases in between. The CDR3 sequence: CASSFLGQIYEQYF. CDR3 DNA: TGTGCCAGCAGTTTTTTAGGACAGATTTACGAGCAGTACTTC.

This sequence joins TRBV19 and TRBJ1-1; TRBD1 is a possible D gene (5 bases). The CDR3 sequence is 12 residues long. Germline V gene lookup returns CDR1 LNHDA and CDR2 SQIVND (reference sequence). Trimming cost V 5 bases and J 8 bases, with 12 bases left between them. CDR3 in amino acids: CASSPLGGEAFF. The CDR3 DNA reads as TGTGCCAGTAGTCCTCTGGGGGGAGAAGCTTTCTTT. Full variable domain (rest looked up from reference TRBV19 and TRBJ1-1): DGGITQSPKYLFRKEGQNVTLSCEQNLNHDAMYWYRQDPGQGLRLIYYSQIVNDFQKGDIAEGYSVSREKKESFPLTVTSAQKNPTAFYLCASSPLGGEAFFGQGTRLTVV.

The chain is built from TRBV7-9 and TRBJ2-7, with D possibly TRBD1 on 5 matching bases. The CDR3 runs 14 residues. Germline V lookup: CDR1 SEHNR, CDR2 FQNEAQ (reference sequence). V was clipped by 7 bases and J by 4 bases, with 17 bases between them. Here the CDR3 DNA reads TGTGCCAGCACCTCACAGGAAAGCAGGTACGAGCAGTACTTC. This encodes CASTSQESRYEQYF.

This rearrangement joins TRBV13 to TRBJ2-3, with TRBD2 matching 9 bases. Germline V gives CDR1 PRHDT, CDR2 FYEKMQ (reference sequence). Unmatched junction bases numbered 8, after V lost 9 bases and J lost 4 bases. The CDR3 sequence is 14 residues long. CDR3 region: CASSGLAWPDTQYF. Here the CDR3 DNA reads TGTGCCAGTTCGGGACTAGCTTGGCCAGATACGCAGTATTTT.

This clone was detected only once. The CDR3 nucleotides are TGTGCCAGCAGCTTGGGGGGGGCTGGAAACACCATATATTTT. This sequence encodes CASSLGGAGNTIYF. The V gene is TRBV13, the J gene TRBJ1-3, with D perhaps TRBD1 (5 bases). CDR1 and CDR2 (germline): PRHDT, FYEKMQ (reference sequence). V gave up 3 bases and J gave up 2 bases, with 8 bases separating them. The CDR3 runs to 14 residues. The whole variable domain, filled in from reference TRBV13 and TRBJ1-3, reads AAGVIQSPRHLIKEKRETATLKCYPIPRHDTVYWYQQGPGQDPQFLISFYEKMQSDKGSIPDRFSAQQFSDYHSELNMSSLELGDSALYFCASSLGGAGNTIYFGEGSWLTVV.

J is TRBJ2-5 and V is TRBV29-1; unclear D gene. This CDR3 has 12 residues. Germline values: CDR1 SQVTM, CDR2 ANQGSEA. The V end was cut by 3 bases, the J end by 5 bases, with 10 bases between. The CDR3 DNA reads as TGCAGCGTTGAGGGTAATCGGGAGACCCAGTACTTC. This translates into CSVEGNRETQYF.

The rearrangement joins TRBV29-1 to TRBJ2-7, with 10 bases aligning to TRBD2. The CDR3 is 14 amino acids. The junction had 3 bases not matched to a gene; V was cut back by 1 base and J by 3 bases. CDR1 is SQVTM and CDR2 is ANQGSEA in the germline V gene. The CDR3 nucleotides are TGCAGCGTTGAAGGTAGCGGGAGGATCTACGAGCAGTACTTC. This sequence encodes CSVEGSGRIYEQYF.

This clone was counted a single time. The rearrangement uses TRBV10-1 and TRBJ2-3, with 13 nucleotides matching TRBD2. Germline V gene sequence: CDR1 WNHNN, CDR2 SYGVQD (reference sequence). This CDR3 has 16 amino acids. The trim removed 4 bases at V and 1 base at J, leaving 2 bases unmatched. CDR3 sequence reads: CASSGGLAGGTDTQYF. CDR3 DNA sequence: TGCGCCAGCAGTGGAGGACTAGCGGGAGGCACAGATACGCAGTATTTT.

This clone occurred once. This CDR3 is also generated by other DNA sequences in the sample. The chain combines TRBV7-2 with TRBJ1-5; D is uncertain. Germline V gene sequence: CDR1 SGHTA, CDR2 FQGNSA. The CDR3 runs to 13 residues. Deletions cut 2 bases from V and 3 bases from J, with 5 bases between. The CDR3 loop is CASSLSVNQPQHF. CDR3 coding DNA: TGTGCCAGCAGCTTAAGTGTCAATCAGCCCCAGCATTTT.

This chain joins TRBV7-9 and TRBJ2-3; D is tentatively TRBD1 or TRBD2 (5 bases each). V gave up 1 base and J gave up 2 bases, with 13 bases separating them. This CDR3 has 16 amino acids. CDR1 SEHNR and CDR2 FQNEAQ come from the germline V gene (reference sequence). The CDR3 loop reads CASSLEAGSSTDTQYF. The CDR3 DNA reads TGTGCCAGCAGCTTAGAGGCAGGGAGCTCCACAGATACGCAGTATTTT. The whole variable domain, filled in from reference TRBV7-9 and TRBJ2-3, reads DTGVSQNPRHKITKRGQNVTFRCDPISEHNRLYWYRQTLGQGPEFLTYFQNEAQLEKSRLLSDRFSAERPKGSFSTLEIQRTEQGDSAMYLCASSLEAGSSTDTQYFGPGTRLTVL.

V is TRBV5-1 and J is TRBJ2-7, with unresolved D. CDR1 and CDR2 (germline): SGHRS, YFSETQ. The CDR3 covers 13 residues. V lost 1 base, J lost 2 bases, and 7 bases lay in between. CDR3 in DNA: TGCGCCAGCAGCTTGCAAGCCGCCTACGAGCAGTACTTC. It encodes CASSLQAAYEQYF.

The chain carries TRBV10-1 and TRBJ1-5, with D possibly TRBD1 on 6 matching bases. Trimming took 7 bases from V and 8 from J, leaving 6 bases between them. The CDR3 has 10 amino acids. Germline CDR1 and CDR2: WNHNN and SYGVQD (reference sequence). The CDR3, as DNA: TGCGCCAGCAAGGGGGAGCCCCAGCATTTT. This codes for CASKGEPQHF.

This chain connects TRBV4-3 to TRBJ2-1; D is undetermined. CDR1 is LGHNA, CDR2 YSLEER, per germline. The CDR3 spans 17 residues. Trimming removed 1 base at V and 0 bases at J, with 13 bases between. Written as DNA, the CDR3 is TGCGCCAGCAGCCAAGCGAAGTACTCCTACTCCTACAATGAGCAGTTCTTC. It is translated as CASSQAKYSYSYNEQFF.

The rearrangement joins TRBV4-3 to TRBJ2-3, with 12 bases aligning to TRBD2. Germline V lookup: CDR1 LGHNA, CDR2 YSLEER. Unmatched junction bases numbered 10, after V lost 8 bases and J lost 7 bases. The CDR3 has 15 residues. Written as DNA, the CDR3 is TGCGCCAGCTCGTCGGGACTAGCGGGTCTCCATACGCAGTATTTT. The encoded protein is CASSSGLAGLHTQYF.

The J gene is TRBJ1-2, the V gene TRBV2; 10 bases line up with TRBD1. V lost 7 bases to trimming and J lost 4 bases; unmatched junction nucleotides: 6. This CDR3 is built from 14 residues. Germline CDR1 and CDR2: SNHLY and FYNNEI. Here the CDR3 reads CASIGTGVAYGYTF. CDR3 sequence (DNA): TGTGCCAGCATTGGGACAGGGGTTGCCTATGGCTACACCTTC.

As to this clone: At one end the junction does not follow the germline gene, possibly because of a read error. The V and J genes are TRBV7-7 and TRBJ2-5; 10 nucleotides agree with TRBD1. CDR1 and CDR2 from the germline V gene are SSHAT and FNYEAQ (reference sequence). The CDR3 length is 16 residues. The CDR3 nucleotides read TGTGCTAGCAGTCCAGGACAGGGGGACTTCCAAGAGACCCAGTACTTC. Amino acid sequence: CASSPGQGDFQETQYF.

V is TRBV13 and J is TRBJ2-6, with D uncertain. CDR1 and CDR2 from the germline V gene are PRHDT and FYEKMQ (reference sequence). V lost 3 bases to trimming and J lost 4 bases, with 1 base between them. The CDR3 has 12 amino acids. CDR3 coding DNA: TGTGCCAGCAGCTTCGGGGCCAACGTCCTGACTTTC. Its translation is CASSFGANVLTF.

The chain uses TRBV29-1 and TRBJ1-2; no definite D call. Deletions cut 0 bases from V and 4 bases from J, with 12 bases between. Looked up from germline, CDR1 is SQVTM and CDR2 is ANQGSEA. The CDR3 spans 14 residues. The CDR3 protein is CSVEDVQGIYGYTF. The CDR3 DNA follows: TGCAGCGTTGAAGACGTACAAGGGATCTATGGCTACACCTTC.

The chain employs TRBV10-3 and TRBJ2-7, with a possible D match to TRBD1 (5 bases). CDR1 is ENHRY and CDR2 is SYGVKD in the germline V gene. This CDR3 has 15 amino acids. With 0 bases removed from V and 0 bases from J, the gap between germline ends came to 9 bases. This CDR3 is CAISESRTSSYEQYF. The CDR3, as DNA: TGTGCCATCAGTGAGTCCAGGACATCCTCCTACGAGCAGTACTTC.

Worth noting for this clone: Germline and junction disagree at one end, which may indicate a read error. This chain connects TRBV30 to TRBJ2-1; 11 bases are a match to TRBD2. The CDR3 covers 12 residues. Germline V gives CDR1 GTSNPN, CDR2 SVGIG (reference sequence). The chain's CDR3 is CAWTLSGREGIF. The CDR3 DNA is TGTGCCTGGACCCTTAGCGGGAGGGAGGGGATCTTC.

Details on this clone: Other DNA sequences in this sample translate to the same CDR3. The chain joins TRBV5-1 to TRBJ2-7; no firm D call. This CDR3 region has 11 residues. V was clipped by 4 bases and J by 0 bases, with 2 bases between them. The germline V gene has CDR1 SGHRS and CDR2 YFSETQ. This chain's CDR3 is CASSTSYEQYF. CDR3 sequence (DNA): TGCGCCAGCAGCACCTCCTACGAGCAGTACTTC. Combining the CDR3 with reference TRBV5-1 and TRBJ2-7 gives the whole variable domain KAGVTQTPRYLIKTRGQQVTLSCSPISGHRSVSWYQQTPGQGLQFLFEYFSETQRNKGNFPGRFSGRQFSNSRSEMNVSTLELGDSALYLCASSTSYEQYFGPGTRLTVT.

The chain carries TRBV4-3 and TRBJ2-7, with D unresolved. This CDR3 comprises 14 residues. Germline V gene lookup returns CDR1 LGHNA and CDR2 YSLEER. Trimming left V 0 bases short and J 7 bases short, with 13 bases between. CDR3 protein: CASSQERKIGEQYF. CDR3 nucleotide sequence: TGCGCCAGCAGCCAAGAGAGGAAAATAGGGGAGCAGTACTTC.